This is a list of T cell receptor beta chains from one sample in a study of cytomegalovirus exposure and HLA in healthy donors. Profiling relied on immunoSEQ multiplex PCR, and the TCRdb table lists in-frame clones only, not all of them. The profile covers about 100,000 clones, with about 75% appearing a single time and 6.5% to 9% taken by the ten largest. The sequenced sample consisted of PBMCs. The receptors derive from a man aged 35 to 55 in good health and CMV-seropositive. Each CDR3 is given with its conserved first and last residue. D genes are given only for firm matches. Only part of the rows carry a size: once, few, many, or a class if the clone is expanded.

TRBJ1-5 | NA | NA | TRBV4-3 | CASSQDSTENQPQHF | TGCGCCAGCAGCCAAGATTCGACAGAGAATCAGCCCCAGCATTTT
TRBJ2-2 | NA | once | TRBV9 | CASSVLEVTGELFF | TGTGCCAGCAGCGTATTAGAGGTCACCGGGGAGCTGTTTTTT
TRBJ2-7 | TRBD2 | NA | TRBV9 | CASSVGGRGASYEQYF | TGTGCCAGCAGCGTAGGAGGGCGGGGGGCCTCCTACGAGCAGTACTTC
TRBJ2-7 | NA | NA | TRBV5-4 | CASSLTGDDYEQYF | TGTGCCAGCAGCTTAACGGGGGACGACTACGAGCAGTACTTC
TRBJ1-3 | NA | NA | TRBV11-2 | CASSLAGGSGNTIYF | TGTGCCAGCAGCCTTGCGGGGGGCTCTGGAAACACCATATATTTT
TRBJ2-7 | TRBD2 | NA | TRBV25-1 | CASSGLGLAGFVHEQYF | TGTGCCAGCAGTGGATTGGGACTAGCGGGATTCGTCCACGAGCAGTACTTC
TRBJ2-7 | TRBD1 | NA | TRBV6-1 | CASSPGTAYEQYF | TGTGCCAGCAGCCCCGGGACAGCCTACGAGCAGTACTTC
TRBJ2-2 | NA | NA | TRBV9 | CASSVVGAGWAGELFF | TGTGCCAGCAGCGTAGTTGGGGCGGGATGGGCCGGGGAGCTGTTTTTT
TRBJ2-5 | NA | NA | TRBV15 | CATSPHGDETQYF | TGTGCCACCAGCCCCCACGGGGATGAGACCCAGTACTTC
TRBJ2-3 | NA | NA | TRBV6-5 | CASSSGLTDTQYF | TGTGCCAGCAGTTCTGGACTGACAGATACGCAGTATTTT
TRBJ2-3 | NA | NA | TRBV9 | CASGRGGGTDTQYF | TGTGCCTCGGGGCGGGGTGGTGGCACAGATACGCAGTATTTT
TRBJ1-6 | TRBD1 | NA | TRBV7-2 | CASSSEWGQVVGGSPLHF | TGTGCCAGCAGCTCAGAGTGGGGACAGGTGGTAGGGGGATCACCCCTCCACTTT
TRBJ1-1 | TRBD1 | NA | TRBV9 | CASSVVGTGSTEAFF | TGTGCCAGCAGCGTAGTGGGGACAGGGAGCACTGAAGCTTTCTTT
TRBJ1-1 | TRBD1 | NA | TRBV18 | CASSPLGTGDTEAFF | TGTGCCAGCTCACCCCTCGGGACAGGGGACACTGAAGCTTTCTTT
TRBJ2-5 | NA | medium-sized | TRBV5-4 | CASSLRGETQYF | TGTGCCAGCAGCTTGAGGGGAGAGACCCAGTACTTC
TRBJ2-5 | NA | NA | TRBV5-1 | CASSSSQGGGETQYF | TGCGCCAGCAGCTCCTCACAGGGTGGGGGAGAGACCCAGTACTTC
TRBJ1-5 | NA | NA | TRBV13 | CASSLGRAFNQPQHF | TGTGCCAGCAGCTTGGGGAGGGCCTTTAATCAGCCCCAGCATTTT
TRBJ2-5 | TRBD1 | NA | TRBV7-8 | CASSYSGTGPQETQYF | TGTGCCAGCAGCTATTCCGGGACAGGGCCTCAAGAGACCCAGTACTTC
TRBJ2-1 | NA | NA | TRBV6-4 | CASSDGGRKEVGSYNEQFF | TGTGCCAGCAGTGACGGGGGGAGGAAGGAGGTGGGCTCCTACAATGAGCAGTTCTTC
TRBJ2-1 | NA | NA | TRBV27 | CASSPRPQRDNEQFF | TGTGCCAGCAGTCCCCGGCCCCAGAGGGACAATGAGCAGTTCTTC
TRBJ1-1 | NA | NA | TRBV2 | CASKGQVEAFF | TGTGCCAGCAAGGGGCAGGTTGAAGCTTTCTTT
TRBJ1-4 | NA | NA | TRBV6-1 | CASSVRQANEKLFF | TGTGCCAGCAGTGTCCGGCAGGCTAATGAAAAACTGTTTTTT
TRBJ2-1 | NA | NA | TRBV10-1 | CASSEGTRVNEQFF | TGCGCCAGCAGTGAAGGGACACGCGTAAATGAGCAGTTCTTC
TRBJ2-7 | TRBD2 | few | TRBV7-2 | CASSLNPGTSDYEQYF | TGTGCCAGCAGCTTAAACCCTGGGACTAGCGACTACGAGCAGTACTTC
TRBJ2-5 | TRBD2 | NA | TRBV7-2 | CASSLVTSGGYQETQYF | TGTGCCAGCAGCTTAGTTACTAGCGGGGGGTACCAAGAGACCCAGTACTTC
TRBJ1-2 | NA | NA | TRBV5-6 | CASSRGQSAYSYGYTF | TGTGCCAGCAGCAGAGGACAGTCAGCTTACAGCTATGGCTACACCTTC
TRBJ2-2 | NA | NA | TRBV11-3 | CASSSPLRTGELFF | TGTGCCAGCAGCTCCCCGCTTCGGACCGGGGAGCTGTTTTTT
TRBJ2-7 | NA | once | TRBV28 | CASSLLITGGAYEQYF | TGTGCCAGCAGTCTCCTAATTACAGGGGGGGCCTACGAGCAGTACTTC
TRBJ2-5 | TRBD2 | NA | TRBV28 | CASSSGGWTQYF | TGTGCCAGCAGCTCGGGGGGGTGGACCCAGTACTTC
TRBJ1-5 | TRBD1 | NA | TRBV12-5 | CASGLVVSQGVYNQPQHF | TGTGCTAGTGGTTTGGTAGTCAGTCAGGGGGTTTACAATCAGCCCCAGCATTTT
TRBJ2-1 | NA | NA | TRBV5-1 | CASSLGGYNEQFF | TGCGCCAGCAGCTTGGGAGGCTACAATGAGCAGTTCTTC
TRBJ2-1 | NA | once | TRBV2 | CASSETGGSYNEQFF | TGTGCCAGCAGTGAAACCGGGGGCTCCTACAATGAGCAGTTCTTC
TRBJ2-5 | NA | few | TRBV5-4 | CASSLGTDYQGETQYF | TGTGCCAGCAGCTTGGGGACAGACTACCAGGGGGAGACCCAGTACTTC
TRBJ1-2 | TRBD1 | NA | TRBV28 | CASSLLDGVQGRANYGYTF | TGTGCCAGCAGTTTATTAGATGGGGTACAGGGGAGAGCTAACTATGGCTACACCTTC
TRBJ2-5 | TRBD2 | NA | TRBV4-1 | CASSQELAGKETQYF | TGCGCCAGCAGCCAAGAACTAGCGGGAAAAGAGACCCAGTACTTC
TRBJ1-1 | NA | NA | TRBV2 | CENGGDLGTEAFF | TGTGAAAACGGTGGCGATCTCGGGACTGAAGCTTTCTTT
TRBJ2-2 | NA | NA | TRBV4-3 | CASSLSEVANTGELFF | TGCGCCAGCAGCCTAAGCGAAGTAGCGAACACCGGGGAGCTGTTTTTT
TRBJ2-7 | TRBD2 | NA | TRBV27 | CASMAGASYEQYF | TGTGCCAGCATGGCGGGAGCCTCCTACGAGCAGTACTTC
TRBJ2-5 | NA | few | TRBV18 | CASSPRDGGGETQYF | TGTGCCAGCTCACCAAGGGACGGGGGTGGAGAGACCCAGTACTTC
TRBJ1-1 | NA | NA | TRBV6-1 | CASSGYQGTTEAFF | TGTGCCAGCAGTGGATATCAGGGAACAACTGAAGCTTTCTTT
TRBJ2-3 | NA | NA | TRBV10-1 | CASSEGRITDTQYF | TGCGCCAGCAGTGAGGGCAGGATCACAGATACGCAGTATTTT
TRBJ1-5 | NA | NA | TRBV6-5 | CASRYHREHF | TGTGCCAGCAGATACCACCGGGAGCATTTT
TRBJ2-7 | TRBD1 | NA | TRBV7-9 | CASSPLRDRNMGQYF | TGTGCCAGCAGCCCTCTTAGGGACAGGAATATGGGGCAGTACTTC
TRBJ1-4 | TRBD1 | NA | TRBV5-1 | CASSFSGTGVEKLFF | TGCGCCAGCAGCTTTTCCGGGACAGGGGTCGAAAAACTGTTTTTT
TRBJ1-2 | TRBD1 | NA | TRBV6-5 | CASSQGQGRGYTF | TGTGCCAGCAGTCAGGGACAGGGCCGGGGCTACACCTTC
TRBJ2-7 | NA | NA | TRBV29-1 | CSAYALKQNNSSYEQYF | TGCAGCGCATATGCACTTAAACAGAACAACAGCTCCTACGAGCAGTACTTC
TRBJ1-1 | NA | NA | TRBV29-1 | CSVLPQGFMNTEAFF | TGCAGCGTTCTACCCCAGGGCTTCATGAACACTGAAGCTTTCTTT
TRBJ2-2 | TRBD1 | NA | TRBV5-8 | CASSKGTGGLTGELFF | TGTGCCAGCAGCAAAGGGACAGGGGGCTTGACCGGGGAGCTGTTTTTT
TRBJ1-3 | NA | NA | TRBV4-2 | CASSQDQGGAGNTIYF | TGTGCCAGCAGCCAAGATCAAGGGGGGGCTGGAAACACCATATATTTT
TRBJ2-3 | NA | NA | TRBV5-3 | CARSLRGASTDTQYF | TGTGCCAGAAGCTTACGCGGAGCTAGCACAGATACGCAGTATTTT
TRBJ1-2 | NA | few | TRBV6-5 | CASSYVGGGYTF | TGTGCCAGCAGTTACGTTGGGGGCGGCTACACCTTC
TRBJ2-5 | TRBD1 | NA | TRBV9 | CASSGFGTVKETQYF | TGTGCCAGCAGCGGGTTCGGGACAGTAAAAGAGACCCAGTACTTC
TRBJ1-3 | TRBD1 | NA | TRBV6-1 | CASSETGQVNSGNTIYF | TGTGCCAGCAGTGAAACGGGACAGGTCAACTCTGGAAACACCATATATTTT
TRBJ1-5 | NA | NA | TRBV28 | CASTQASVYQPQHF | TGTGCCAGCACACAGGCGTCAGTTTATCAGCCCCAGCATTTT